Listed below are T cell receptor beta chains from one sample, sequenced in a study of Graves' ophthalmopathy and Graves' hyperthyroidism. TCRdb re-analysed the multiplex PCR reads in MiXCR, keeping a single row per CDR3 protein. Of about 660,000 distinct CDR3 sequences listed, about 41% are singletons. Sequenced input: peripheral blood. The receptors were sampled from an adult man with Graves' ophthalmopathy. Both conserved end residues are part of each CDR3. Each record gives: J gene, V gene, clone size, D gene, CDR3 protein, CDR3 DNA. D genes are given only for firm matches. Clone size is stated in some rows and not others, as once, few, many or a class when expanded.

TRBJ1-5 | TRBV6-2/TRBV6-3 | - | - | CASTSWAGRWHF | TGTGCCAGCACATCTTGGGCCGGTCGTTGGCATTTT
TRBJ1-1 | TRBV7-9 | many | - | CASSAEVVGEAFF | TGTGCCAGCAGCGCGGAGGTCGTGGGTGAAGCTTTCTTT
TRBJ1-2 | TRBV30 | - | - | CAWSVRGLPIYGYTF | TGTGCCTGGAGTGTACGGGGCCTACCGATTTATGGCTACACCTTC
TRBJ1-4 | TRBV7-2 | - | TRBD1 | CASSPLLANYRERGLNEKLFF | TGTGCCAGCAGCCCTCTCTTAGCGAATTACAGGGAGAGGGGGCTTAATGAAAAACTGTTTTTT
TRBJ1-6 | TRBV19 | - | - | CASSGTGHNFPPLHF | TGTGCCAGTAGTGGCACAGGGCATAATTTTCCACCCCTCCACTTT
TRBJ2-5 | TRBV5-1 | - | - | CASNKGGGQGTQYF | TGTGCCAGCAATAAGGGAGGGGGTCAAGGGACCCAGTACTTC
TRBJ2-7 | TRBV7-8 | many | - | CASRDSGWSYEQYF | TGTGCCAGCAGGGATTCGGGGTGGTCCTACGAGCAGTACTTC
TRBJ2-5 | TRBV20-1 | once | TRBD2 | CSALAGTSGETQYF | TGCAGTGCTCTAGCCGGGACTAGCGGAGAGACCCAGTACTTC
TRBJ1-4 | TRBV12-3/TRBV12-4 | many | - | CASSSGRSSNEKLFF | TGTGCCAGCAGTTCCGGACGGAGTTCTAATGAAAAACTGTTTTTT
TRBJ1-4 | TRBV2 | - | - | CASRQTGLYLEKLFF | TGCGCCAGCAGACAGACGGGACTCTACCTTGAAAAACTGTTTTTT
TRBJ2-2 | TRBV11-2 | - | - | CASSLVGRVAGELFF | TGTGCCAGCAGCTTAGTCGGCAGGGTTGCCGGGGAGCTGTTTTTT
TRBJ2-6 | TRBV29-1 | - | TRBD1 | CSVSSQDRAGADVLTF | TGCAGCGTATCGAGCCAGGACAGGGCTGGGGCCGACGTCCTGACTTTC
TRBJ1-3 | TRBV12-3/TRBV12-4 | many | - | CASTRDNGNTIYF | TGTGCCAGCACCCGGGACAACGGAAACACCATATATTTT
TRBJ1-4 | TRBV10-1 | - | - | CASSASGGAYRTANEKLFF | TGCGCCAGCAGTGCGAGTGGGGGGGCTTACAGGACGGCTAATGAAAAACTGTTTTTT
TRBJ1-1 | TRBV13 | many | TRBD1 | CASSSETQGARAFF | TGTGCCAGCAGCTCCGAGACACAGGGGGCGCGAGCTTTCTTT
TRBJ1-5 | TRBV19 | many | - | CASTGGSENQPQHF | TGTGCCAGTACGGGTGGGTCGGAGAATCAGCCCCAGCATTTT
TRBJ2-6 | TRBV10-3 | many | - | CAISGDRLSGANVLTF | TGTGCCATCAGTGGGGACCGTCTATCTGGGGCCAACGTCCTGACTTTC
TRBJ1-1 | TRBV29-1 | - | - | CSVVGADPASTEAFF | TGCAGCGTTGTTGGTGCTGACCCTGCCAGTACTGAAGCTTTCTTT
TRBJ1-2 | TRBV7-8 | many | - | CASSLASGSRNYGYTF | TGTGCCAGCAGCTTAGCTTCCGGGAGTAGGAACTATGGCTACACCTTC
TRBJ2-7 | TRBV20-1 | - | TRBD2 | CSASGSGGFAYEQYF | TGCAGTGCTAGTGGCAGCGGGGGTTTCGCCTACGAGCAGTACTTC
TRBJ1-2 | TRBV5-1 | - | - | CASSLAGKALNGYTF | TGTGCCAGCAGCTTGGCCGGGAAAGCCCTAAATGGCTACACCTTC
TRBJ2-2 | TRBV11-3 | - | TRBD2 | CASSQGLAGGLGELFF | TGTGCCAGCAGCCAAGGACTAGCGGGAGGGCTTGGGGAGCTGTTTTTT
TRBJ1-3 | TRBV7-9 | - | - | CASSPRGLVGSGNTIYF | TGTGCCAGCAGCCCTCGTGGTTTAGTCGGCTCTGGAAACACCATATATTTT
TRBJ1-1 | TRBV27 | - | TRBD1 | CASSLSTGSRNTEAFF | TGTGCCAGCAGCTTATCGACAGGGAGTCGGAACACTGAAGCTTTCTTT
TRBJ1-2 | TRBV29-1 | - | TRBD1 | CSVRQGARGYTF | TGCAGCGTAAGACAGGGAGCGCGTGGCTACACCTTC
TRBJ2-7 | TRBV4-1 | few | - | CASSQDPAGSYEQYF | TGCGCCAGCAGCCAAGATCCTGCTGGCTCCTACGAGCAGTACTTC
TRBJ2-7 | TRBV19 | - | TRBD1 | CASSIKTGQIYEQYF | TGTGCCAGTAGTATTAAGACGGGACAGATCTACGAGCAGTACTTC
TRBJ1-4 | TRBV12-3/TRBV12-4 | - | - | CASSPSRGGGEKLFF | TGTGCCAGCAGTCCCTCCCGCGGGGGAGGAGAAAAACTGTTTTTT
TRBJ2-5 | TRBV5-6 | many | TRBD2 | CASALAGKETQYF | TGTGCCAGCGCCCTAGCGGGGAAAGAGACCCAGTACTTC
TRBJ2-7 | TRBV4-3 | - | - | CASNQQLPREQYF | TGCGCCAGCAACCAACAACTACCTAGGGAGCAGTACTTC
TRBJ1-2 | TRBV2 | many | - | CASSDATPRSYGYTF | TGTGCCAGCAGTGATGCCACTCCTAGGAGCTATGGCTACACCTTC
TRBJ2-3 | TRBV24-1 | few | - | CATSDLLTDTQYF | TGTGCCACCAGTGATCTTCTCACAGATACGCAGTATTTT
TRBJ1-1 | TRBV6-4 | many | - | CASSSGQEAFF | TGTGCCAGCAGTTCTGGACAGGAAGCTTTCTTT
TRBJ2-2 | TRBV24-1 | many | TRBD1 | CATSDHRGVTGELFF | TGTGCCACCAGTGACCACAGGGGCGTCACCGGGGAGCTGTTTTTT
TRBJ2-5 | TRBV29-1 | - | TRBD1 | CSVGGDRQQAETQYF | TGCAGCGTCGGTGGGGACAGGCAGCAAGCAGAGACCCAGTACTTC
TRBJ1-2 | TRBV10-3 | - | TRBD1 | CASRTTGTCYGYTF | TGTGCCAGCAGGACGACAGGGACCTGCTATGGCTACACCTTC
TRBJ2-7 | TRBV7-9 | many | - | CASTPSGLSEQYF | TGTGCCAGCACCCCGTCCGGACTGAGCGAGCAGTACTTC
TRBJ1-5 | TRBV6-1 | many | TRBD1 | CASSDNFGTGYQPQHF | TGTGCCAGCAGTGACAATTTCGGGACAGGGTATCAGCCCCAGCATTTT
TRBJ2-5 | TRBV5-1 | many | TRBD1 | CASNRIDREETQYF | TGCGCCAGCAACCGGATCGACAGGGAGGAGACCCAGTACTTC
TRBJ1-6 | TRBV14 | - | - | CASSLKGVGTSPLHF | TGTGCCAGCAGCTTAAAAGGGGTGGGGACTTCACCCCTCCACTTT
TRBJ2-7 | TRBV7-9 | many | TRBD2 | CASSLISSAGGQYF | TGTGCCAGCAGCTTAATTAGCAGCGCGGGAGGGCAGTACTTC
TRBJ2-3 | TRBV24-1 | - | TRBD2 | CATSPRLALDTQYF | TGTGCCACCAGTCCTCGACTAGCTCTGGATACGCAGTATTTT
TRBJ1-5 | TRBV6-2/TRBV6-3 | few | - | CASSYTRGTVSNQPQHF | TGTGCCAGCAGTTACACTCGAGGGACGGTTAGCAATCAGCCCCAGCATTTT
TRBJ1-5 | TRBV15 | - | TRBD1 | CATSSAPGTGGGQPQHF | TGTGCCACCAGCAGTGCGCCCGGGACAGGGGGCGGTCAGCCCCAGCATTTT
TRBJ1-1 | TRBV7-9 | many | - | CASRAGVDRNTEAFF | TGTGCCAGCAGGGCCGGTGTAGACAGAAACACTGAAGCTTTCTTT
TRBJ2-5 | TRBV20-1 | many | TRBD1 | CSAWSGGLSGTQYF | TGCAGCGCCTGGTCAGGGGGCTTAAGTGGGACCCAGTACTTC
TRBJ2-7 | TRBV7-9 | - | - | CASRPNLYGQYF | TGTGCCAGCAGACCGAACCTTTACGGGCAGTACTTC
TRBJ1-1 | TRBV12-3/TRBV12-4 | many | - | CASSWHLNTEAFF | TGTGCCAGCAGTTGGCACTTGAACACTGAAGCTTTCTTT